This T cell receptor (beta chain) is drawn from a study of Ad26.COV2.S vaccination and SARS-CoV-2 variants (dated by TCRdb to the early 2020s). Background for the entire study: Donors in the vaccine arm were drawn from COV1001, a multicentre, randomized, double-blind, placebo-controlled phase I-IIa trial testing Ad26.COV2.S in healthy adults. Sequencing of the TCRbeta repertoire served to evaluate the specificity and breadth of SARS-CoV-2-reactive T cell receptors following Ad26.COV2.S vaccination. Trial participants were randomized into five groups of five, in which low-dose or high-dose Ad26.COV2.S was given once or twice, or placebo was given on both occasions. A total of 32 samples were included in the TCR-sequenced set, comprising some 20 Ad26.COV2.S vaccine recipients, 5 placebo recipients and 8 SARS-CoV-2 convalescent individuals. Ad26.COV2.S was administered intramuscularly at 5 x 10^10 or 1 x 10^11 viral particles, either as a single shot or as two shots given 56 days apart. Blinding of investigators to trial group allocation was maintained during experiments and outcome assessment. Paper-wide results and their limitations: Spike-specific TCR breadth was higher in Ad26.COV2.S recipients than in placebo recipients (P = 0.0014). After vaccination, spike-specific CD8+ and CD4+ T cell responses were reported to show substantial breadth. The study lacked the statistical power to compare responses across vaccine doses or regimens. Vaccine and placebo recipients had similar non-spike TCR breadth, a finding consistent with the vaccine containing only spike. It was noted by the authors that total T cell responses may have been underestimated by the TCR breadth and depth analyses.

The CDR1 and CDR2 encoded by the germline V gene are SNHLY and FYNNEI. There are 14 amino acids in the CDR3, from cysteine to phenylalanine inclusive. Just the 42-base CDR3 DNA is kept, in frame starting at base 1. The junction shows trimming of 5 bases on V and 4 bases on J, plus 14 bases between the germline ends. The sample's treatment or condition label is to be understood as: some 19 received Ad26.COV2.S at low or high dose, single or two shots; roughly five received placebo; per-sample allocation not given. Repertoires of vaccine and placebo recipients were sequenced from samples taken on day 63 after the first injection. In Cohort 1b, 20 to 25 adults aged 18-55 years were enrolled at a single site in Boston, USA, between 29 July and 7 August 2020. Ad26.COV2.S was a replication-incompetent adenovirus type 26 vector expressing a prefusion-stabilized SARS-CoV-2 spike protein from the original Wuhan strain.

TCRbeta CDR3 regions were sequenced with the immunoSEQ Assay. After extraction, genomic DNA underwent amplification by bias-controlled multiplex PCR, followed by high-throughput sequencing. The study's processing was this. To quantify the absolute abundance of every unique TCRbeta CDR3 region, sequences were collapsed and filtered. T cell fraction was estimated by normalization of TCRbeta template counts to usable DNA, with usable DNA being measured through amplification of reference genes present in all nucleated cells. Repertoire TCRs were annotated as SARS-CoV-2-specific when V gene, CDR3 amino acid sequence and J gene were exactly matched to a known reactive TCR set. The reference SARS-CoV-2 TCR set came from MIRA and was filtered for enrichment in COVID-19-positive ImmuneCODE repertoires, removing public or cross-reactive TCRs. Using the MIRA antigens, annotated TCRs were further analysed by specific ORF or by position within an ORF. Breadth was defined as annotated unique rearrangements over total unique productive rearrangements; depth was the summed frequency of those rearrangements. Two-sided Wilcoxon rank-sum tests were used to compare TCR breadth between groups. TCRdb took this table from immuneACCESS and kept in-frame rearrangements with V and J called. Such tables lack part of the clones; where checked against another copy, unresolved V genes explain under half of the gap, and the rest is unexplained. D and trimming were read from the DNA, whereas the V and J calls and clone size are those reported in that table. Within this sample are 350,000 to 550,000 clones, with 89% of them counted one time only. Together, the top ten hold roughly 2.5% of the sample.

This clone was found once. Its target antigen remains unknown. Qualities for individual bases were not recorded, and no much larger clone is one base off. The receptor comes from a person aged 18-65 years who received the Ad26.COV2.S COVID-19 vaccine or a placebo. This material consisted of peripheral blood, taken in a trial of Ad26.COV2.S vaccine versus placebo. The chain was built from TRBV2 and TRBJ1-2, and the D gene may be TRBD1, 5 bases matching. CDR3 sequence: CASSSGHQGYGYTF. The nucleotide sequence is TGTGCCAGCAGTTCAGGGCACCAGGGCTATGGCTACACCTTC.